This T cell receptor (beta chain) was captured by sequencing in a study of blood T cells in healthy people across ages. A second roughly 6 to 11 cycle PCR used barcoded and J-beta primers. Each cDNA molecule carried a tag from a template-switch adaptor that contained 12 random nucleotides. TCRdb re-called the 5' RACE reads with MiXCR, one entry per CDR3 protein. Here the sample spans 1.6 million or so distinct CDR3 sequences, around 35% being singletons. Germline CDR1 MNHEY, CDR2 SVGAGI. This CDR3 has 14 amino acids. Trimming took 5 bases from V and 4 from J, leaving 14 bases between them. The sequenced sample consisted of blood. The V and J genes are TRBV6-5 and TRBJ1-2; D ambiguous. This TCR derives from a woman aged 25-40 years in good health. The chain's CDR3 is CASSAWGDGYGYTF. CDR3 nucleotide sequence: TGTGCCAGCAGTGCGTGGGGAGACGGCTATGGCTACACCTTC.